A single sample gave rise to the 7 T cell receptor beta chains below, sequenced in a study of blood T cell repertoires in COVID-19. Clones were sequenced by immunoSEQ multiplex PCR, and TCRdb holds only the in-frame ones, with some missing. Of fewer than 100,000 clones listed, roughly 80% are singletons. The sample taken for sequencing was peripheral blood. These receptors came from a human donor in a cohort sampled during active COVID-19.

The chain combines TRBV7-9 with TRBJ2-5; TRBD2 aligns across 15 bases. Germline V gene data show CDR1 as SEHNR and CDR2 as FQNEAQ (reference sequence). After removal of 4 bases from V and 4 bases from J, the junction contained 7 bases not matched to a gene. This CDR3 is built from 17 residues. The CDR3 DNA reads as TGTGCCAGCAGCTCGGGACTAGCGGGAGGCCGGCGAGAGACCCAGTACTTC. This sequence encodes CASSSGLAGGRRETQYF.

This clone showed up just a few times. This sequence joins TRBV21-1 and TRBJ2-3; no DNA check was done on the table's D call, TRBD1. TRBV21-1 is tagged as a pseudogene. CDR3 length: 14 amino acids. The CDR3 spells CASSNRTNTDTQYF. The CDR3 region has the DNA TGTGCCAGCAGCAACCGGACAAACACAGATACGCAGTATTTT.

The chain couples TRBV6-1 to TRBJ1-6; D may be TRBD1 (5 bases). The CDR3 is made up of 14 amino acids. Germline assignment: CDR1 MNHNS and CDR2 SASEGT. Deletions cut 2 bases from V and 9 bases from J, with 11 bases between. CDR3 in DNA: TGTGCCAGCAGTGAAATCGGGGGTCGTTCACCCCTCCACTTT. Translation gives CASSEIGGRSPLHF.

V is TRBV10-3 and J is TRBJ2-3, with a weak D call TRBD2 (6 bases). Trimming stripped 4 bases from V and 0 bases from J, with 8 bases between. Per the germline V gene, CDR1 is ENHRY and CDR2 is SYGVKD. The CDR3 spans 14 residues. The DNA for the CDR3 is TGTGCCATCAGTGGTAGCGGTAGCACAGATACGCAGTATTTT. This sequence encodes CAISGSGSTDTQYF.

This chain joins TRBV10-1 and TRBJ1-1; D is possibly TRBD1 (6 bases). Trimming took 7 bases from V and 1 from J, leaving 10 bases between them. Germline assignment: CDR1 WNHNN and CDR2 SYGVQD (reference sequence). The CDR3 extends over 13 amino acids. CDR3 bases: TGCGCCAGCACTGGACAGCGGAACACTGAAGCTTTCTTT. It codes for CASTGQRNTEAFF.

The V and J genes are TRBV14 and TRBJ1-3; the D is unclear. Germline loops: CDR1 SGHDN, CDR2 FVKESK. The CDR3 covers 14 residues. Trimming removed 5 bases from V and 2 bases from J, with 10 bases in between. Here the CDR3 reads CASSSVTAGNTIYF. The CDR3 nucleotides are TGTGCCAGCAGCTCGGTTACAGCTGGAAACACCATATATTTT.

The chain couples TRBV25-1 to TRBJ2-4; D is undetermined. The CDR3 contains 14 residues. Trimming took 4 bases from V and 0 from J, leaving 7 bases between them. Per germline, CDR1 MGHDK and CDR2 SYGVNS. CDR3 sequence reads: CASSVSGAKNIQYF. As DNA, the CDR3 is TGTGCCAGCAGTGTGTCGGGAGCCAAAAACATTCAGTACTTC.